Listed here is a single T cell receptor (beta chain). The entry originates in a study of T cell changes during pregnancy in multiple sclerosis. Germline CDR1 is SGHTA and CDR2 is FQGNSA. Trimming cost V 5 bases and J 8 bases; bases outside gene matches: 8. The CDR3 contains 14 residues. The assay was immunoSEQ multiplex PCR, and TCRdb's table has in-frame clones only and misses some. Of approximately 130,000 clones in the sample, around 95% were seen once. The rearrangement links TRBV7-2 to TRBJ2-1; 8 nucleotides match TRBD2. This sequence originates from a female donor with multiple sclerosis, enrolled in a pregnancy study. Material: peripheral blood, obtained after pregnancy. CDR3 sequence (DNA): TGTGCCAGCAGCACCAGCGGGAGTAACCATGAGCAGTTCTTC. Amino acid sequence: CASSTSGSNHEQFF.